The rows below give T cell receptor beta chains drawn from one sample of a study of CXCR3-negative and CXCR3-positive naive CD8 T cells. From the 5' RACE reads, TCRdb lists one entry per CDR3 protein and no DNA. In all, the sample yields about 140,000 distinct CDR3 sequences. What was sequenced was naive CXCR3+ CD8+ T cells from blood. All receptors come from a human donor in good health. Some clones in this sample may be carry-over from other donors' samples. The CDR3 runs from the conserved cysteine through the conserved F or W.

v_gene	j_gene	CDR3aa
TRBV7-8	TRBJ1-1	CARSSGVTMNTEAFF
TRBV3-1	TRBJ2-1	CASSPETSYNEQFF
TRBV27	TRBJ2-7	CASKLAGDYEQYF
TRBV7-8	TRBJ2-3	CASSQEASGYTDTQYF
TRBV29-1	TRBJ2-2	CSAQGLAANTGELFF
TRBV7-9	TRBJ2-7	CASSHGTYEQYF
TRBV30	TRBJ1-5	CDGAGYSNQPQHF
TRBV28	TRBJ2-3	CASSWGHSGSELDTQYF
TRBV7-3	TRBJ2-2	CASSLIGTGELFF
TRBV4-3	TRBJ2-7	CASSQGGPGILSYEQYF
TRBV5-1	TRBJ2-3	CASRPTQTGGYTDTQYF
TRBV20-1	TRBJ1-4	CSATLDGRGEKLFF
TRBV7-9	TRBJ2-7	CASSLQSGPFEQYF
TRBV19	TRBJ1-5	CASSAAYSNQPQHF
TRBV28	TRBJ2-7	CASMEGLAGVTYEQYF
TRBV27	TRBJ2-7	CASSFGLEQYF
TRBV6-5	TRBJ1-1	CASSLGQATTEAFF
TRBV20-1	TRBJ2-1	CSARQYASGGGPYNEQFF
TRBV7-9	TRBJ2-1	CASRPQTSVSYNEQFF
TRBV27	TRBJ2-7	CASSRYRASYEQYF
TRBV21-1	TRBJ2-1	CASSKMGTGEKCYNEQFF
TRBV29-1	TRBJ1-1	CSASDREDQAAFF
TRBV4-1	TRBJ1-4	CASSQEIAGGGGKLFF
TRBV5-1	TRBJ2-3	CASSLEGGGDTQYF
TRBV9	TRBJ2-7	CASSAGGSYSYEQYF
TRBV10-3	TRBJ1-1	CAISESTDLGPSASNTEAFF
TRBV9	TRBJ1-2	CASSVDDYGYTF
TRBV12-3/TRBV12-4	TRBJ2-7	CASSPGTVKYEQYF
TRBV4-1	TRBJ2-7	CASSQVSGREAEQYF
TRBV15	TRBJ2-7	CATSRDEGESSYYEQYF
TRBV7-9	TRBJ2-5	CASTDRQETQYF